This passage covers 6 T cell receptor beta chains from one sample sequenced in a study of T cell changes during pregnancy in multiple sclerosis. The table came from immunoSEQ multiplex PCR; TCRdb's copy has only in-frame clones and leaves some out. The table shows about 18,000 clones, with under 90% occurring only once. Here the sequenced sample was CD8+ T cells from peripheral blood mononuclear cells, taken after pregnancy. The receptors were gathered from a female donor with multiple sclerosis, enrolled in a pregnancy study.

The V gene is TRBV5-1, the J gene TRBJ2-3; TRBD1 aligns across 8 bases. J lost 4 bases, V lost 4 bases, and 5 bases had no gene match. Germline V gene lookup returns CDR1 SGHRS and CDR2 YFSETQ. The CDR3 has 14 residues. The CDR3 nucleotides are TGCGCCAGCAGCGGCGGACAGGGAGCAGATACGCAGTATTTT. This sequence encodes CASSGGQGADTQYF.

The CDR3 is CASSTGQQQASGELFF. The CDR3 coding sequence is TGTGCCAGCAGCACCGGACAGCAACAAGCGTCCGGGGAGCTGTTTTTT. This rearrangement joins TRBV7-9 to TRBJ2-2; D is perhaps TRBD1 (6 bases). Looked up from germline, CDR1 is SEHNR and CDR2 is FQNEAQ (reference sequence). This CDR3 spans 16 amino acids. The V end lost 5 bases, the J end lost 6 bases, and 19 bases lay between the germline ends.

This sequence joins TRBV15 and TRBJ2-7, with D tentatively TRBD2 (5 bases). Trimming left V 5 bases short and J 1 base short, with 12 bases between. The CDR3 contains 14 residues. Per germline, CDR1 LNHNV and CDR2 YYDKDF (reference sequence). Here the CDR3 reads CATSGGDTSYEQYF. CDR3 sequence (DNA): TGTGCCACCAGCGGAGGAGACACTTCCTACGAGCAGTACTTC.

The rearrangement uses TRBV2 and TRBJ2-3, with 9 bases lining up with TRBD1. Looked up from germline, CDR1 is SNHLY and CDR2 is FYNNEI. The CDR3 spans 16 residues. The ends lost 6 bases at V and 1 base at J; junction bases unmatched: 8. Here the CDR3 reads CASSDGQGTGTDTQYF. The CDR3 DNA follows: TGTGCCAGCAGCGATGGACAGGGGACCGGCACAGATACGCAGTATTTT. Drawing the rest from reference TRBV2 and TRBJ2-3, the complete variable domain is EPEVTQTPSHQVTQMGQEVILRCVPISNHLYFYWYRQILGQKVEFLVSFYNNEISEKSEIFDDQFSVERPDGSNFTLKIRSTKLEDSAMYFCASSDGQGTGTDTQYFGPGTRLTVL.

The chain has TRBV13 and TRBJ2-3; possible D gene TRBD2, 6 bases. V lost 0 bases and J lost 6, with 13 bases in between. Germline CDR1 reads PRHDT; CDR2 reads FYEKMQ (reference sequence). The CDR3 loop spans 15 amino acids. For the CDR3, the DNA is TGTGCCAGCAGCTTAGGCCATGGAGGGCCTGATACGCAGTATTTT. Translated, it gives CASSLGHGGPDTQYF.

This chain joins TRBV28 and TRBJ1-1, with D perhaps TRBD1 (5 bases). The CDR3 is made up of 13 amino acids. Trimming pared 8 bases from V and 0 bases from J, leaving 10 bases between. Germline assignment: CDR1 MDHEN and CDR2 SYDVKM. The CDR3 spells CASQGFMNTEAFF. In DNA, the CDR3 is TGTGCCAGCCAGGGCTTTATGAACACTGAAGCTTTCTTT. The full variable domain, rest sourced from reference TRBV28 and TRBJ1-1, is DVKVTQSSRYLVKRTGEKVFLECVQDMDHENMFWYRQDPGLGLRLIYFSYDVKMKEKGDIPEGYSVSREKKERFSLILESASTNQTSMYLCASQGFMNTEAFFGQGTRLTVV.